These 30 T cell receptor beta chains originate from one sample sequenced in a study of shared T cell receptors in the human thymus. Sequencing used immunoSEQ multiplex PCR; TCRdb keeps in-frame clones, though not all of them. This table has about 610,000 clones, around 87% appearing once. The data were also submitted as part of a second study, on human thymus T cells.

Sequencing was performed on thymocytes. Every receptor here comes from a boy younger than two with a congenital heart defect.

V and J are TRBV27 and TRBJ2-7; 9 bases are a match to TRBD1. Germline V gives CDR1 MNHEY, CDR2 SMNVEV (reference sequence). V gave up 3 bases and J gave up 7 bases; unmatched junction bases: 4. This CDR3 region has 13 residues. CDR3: CASSFDGQGEQYF. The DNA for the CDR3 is TGTGCCAGCAGTTTTGATGGACAGGGGGAGCAGTACTTC.

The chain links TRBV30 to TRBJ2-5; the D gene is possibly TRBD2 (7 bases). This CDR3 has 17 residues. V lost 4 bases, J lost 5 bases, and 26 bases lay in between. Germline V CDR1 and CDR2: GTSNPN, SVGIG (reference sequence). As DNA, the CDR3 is TGTGCCTGGACTTCCAAGCCGTCCCCGGGGGGCCGGGAGACCCAGTACTTC. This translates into CAWTSKPSPGGRETQYF.

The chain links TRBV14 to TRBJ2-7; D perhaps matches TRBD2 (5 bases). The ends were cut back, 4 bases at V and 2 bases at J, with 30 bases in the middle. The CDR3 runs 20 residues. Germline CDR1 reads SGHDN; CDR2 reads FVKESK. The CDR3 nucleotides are TGTGCCAGCAGCCGAACCTCGGGATGGGGTTGGGCTAGCCGGACCTACGAGCAGTACTTC. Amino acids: CASSRTSGWGWASRTYEQYF.

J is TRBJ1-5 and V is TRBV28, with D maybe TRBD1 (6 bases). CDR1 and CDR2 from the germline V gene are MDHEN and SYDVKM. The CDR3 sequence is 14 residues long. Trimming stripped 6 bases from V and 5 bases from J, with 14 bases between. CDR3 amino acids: CASSRGGVDQPQHF. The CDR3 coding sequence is TGTGCCAGCAGCAGGGGAGGGGTGGATCAGCCCCAGCATTTT.

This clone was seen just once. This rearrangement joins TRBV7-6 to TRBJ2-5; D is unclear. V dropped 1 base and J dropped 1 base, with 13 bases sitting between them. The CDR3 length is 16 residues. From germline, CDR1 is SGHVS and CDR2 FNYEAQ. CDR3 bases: TGTGCCAGCAGCTTAGAGCGCCATAGACCCCAAGAGACCCAGTACTTC. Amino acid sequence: CASSLERHRPQETQYF.

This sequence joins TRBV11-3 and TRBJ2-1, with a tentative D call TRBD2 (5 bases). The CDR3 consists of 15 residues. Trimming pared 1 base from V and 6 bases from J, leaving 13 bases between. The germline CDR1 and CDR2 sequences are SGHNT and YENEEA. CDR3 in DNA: TGTGCCAGCAGCTTAGGAGTACTAGAGGGCAATGAGCAGTTCTTC. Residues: CASSLGVLEGNEQFF.

CDR3 coding DNA: TGCAGTGCTCGGGTAGAGGGGGCCCAGTACTTC. This gives the protein CSARVEGAQYF. The chain joins TRBV20-1 to TRBJ2-5; a possible D gene is TRBD1 (6 bases). The V end was cut by 5 bases, the J end by 9 bases, with 13 bases between. The CDR3 is 11 amino acids. Germline lookup yields CDR1 DFQATT and CDR2 SNEGSKA (reference sequence).

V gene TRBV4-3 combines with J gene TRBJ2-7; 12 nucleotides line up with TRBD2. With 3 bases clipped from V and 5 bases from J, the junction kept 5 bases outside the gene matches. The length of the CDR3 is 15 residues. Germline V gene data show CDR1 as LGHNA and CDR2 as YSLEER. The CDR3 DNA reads TGCGCCAGCAGCCAGGTTCTAGCGGGAGGGAACGAGCAGTACTTC. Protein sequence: CASSQVLAGGNEQYF.

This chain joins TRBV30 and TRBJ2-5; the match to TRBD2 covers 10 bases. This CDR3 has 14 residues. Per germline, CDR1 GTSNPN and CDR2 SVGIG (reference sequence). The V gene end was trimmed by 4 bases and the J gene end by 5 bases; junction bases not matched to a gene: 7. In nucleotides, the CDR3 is TGTGCCTGGACTAGCGGGAGCTTATGGGAGACCCAGTACTTC. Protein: CAWTSGSLWETQYF. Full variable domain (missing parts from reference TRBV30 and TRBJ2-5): SQTIHQWPATLVQPVGSPLSLECTVEGTSNPNLYWYRQAAGRGLQLLFYSVGIGQISSEVPQNLSASRPQDRQFILSSKKLLLSDSGFYLCAWTSGSLWETQYFGPGTRLLVL.

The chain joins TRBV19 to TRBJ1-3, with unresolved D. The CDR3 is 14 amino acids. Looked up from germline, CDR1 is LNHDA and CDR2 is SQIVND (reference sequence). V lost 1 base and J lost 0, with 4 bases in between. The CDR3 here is CASSIASSGNTIYF. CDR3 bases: TGTGCCAGTAGTATAGCGAGCTCTGGAAACACCATATATTTT.

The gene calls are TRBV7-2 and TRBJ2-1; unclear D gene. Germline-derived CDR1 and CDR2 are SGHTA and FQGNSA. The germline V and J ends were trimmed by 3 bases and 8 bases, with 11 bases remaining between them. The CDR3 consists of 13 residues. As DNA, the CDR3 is TGTGCCAGCAGCTTGAGGAGAGGTGATGAGCAGTTCTTC. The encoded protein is CASSLRRGDEQFF.

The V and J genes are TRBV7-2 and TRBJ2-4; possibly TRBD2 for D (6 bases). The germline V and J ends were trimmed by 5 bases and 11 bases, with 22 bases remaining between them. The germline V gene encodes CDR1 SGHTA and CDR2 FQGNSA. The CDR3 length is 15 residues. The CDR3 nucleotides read TGTGCCAGCAGCCCCCGCGGGTCGACTAGACTCCTTCAGTACTTC. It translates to CASSPRGSTRLLQYF.

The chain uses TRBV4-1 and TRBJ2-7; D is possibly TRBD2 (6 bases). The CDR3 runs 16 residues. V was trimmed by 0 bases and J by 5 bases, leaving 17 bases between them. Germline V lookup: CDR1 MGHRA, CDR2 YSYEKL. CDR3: CASSQDRSRERHEQYF. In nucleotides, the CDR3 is TGCGCCAGCAGCCAAGATCGGTCTCGGGAGAGGCACGAGCAGTACTTC.

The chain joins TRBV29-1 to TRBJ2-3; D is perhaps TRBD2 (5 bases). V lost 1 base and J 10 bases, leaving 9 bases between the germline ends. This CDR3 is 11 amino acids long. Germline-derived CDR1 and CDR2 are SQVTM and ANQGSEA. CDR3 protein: CSVEAGLAQYF. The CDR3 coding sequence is TGCAGCGTTGAAGCCGGACTTGCGCAGTATTTT.

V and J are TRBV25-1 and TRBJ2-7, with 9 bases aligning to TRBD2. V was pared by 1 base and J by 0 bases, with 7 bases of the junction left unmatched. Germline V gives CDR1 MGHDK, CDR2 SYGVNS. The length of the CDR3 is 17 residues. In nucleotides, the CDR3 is TGTGCCAGCAGTGAATGGCCTAGCGGGGCTAGCTCCTACGAGCAGTACTTC. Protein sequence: CASSEWPSGASSYEQYF.

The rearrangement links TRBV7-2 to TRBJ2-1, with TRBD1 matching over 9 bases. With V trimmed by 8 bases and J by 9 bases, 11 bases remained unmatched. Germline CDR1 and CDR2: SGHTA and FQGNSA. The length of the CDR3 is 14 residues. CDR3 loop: CASLRGQGVPEQFF. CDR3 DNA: TGTGCCAGCCTCCGGGGACAGGGCGTCCCTGAGCAGTTCTTC.

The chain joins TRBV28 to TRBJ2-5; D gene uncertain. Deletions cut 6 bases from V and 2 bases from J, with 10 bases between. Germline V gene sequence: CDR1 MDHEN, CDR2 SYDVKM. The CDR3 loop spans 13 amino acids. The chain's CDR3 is CASSPRQQETQYF. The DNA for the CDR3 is TGTGCCAGCAGCCCGCGACAACAAGAGACCCAGTACTTC. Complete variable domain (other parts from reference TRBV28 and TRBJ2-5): DVKVTQSSRYLVKRTGEKVFLECVQDMDHENMFWYRQDPGLGLRLIYFSYDVKMKEKGDIPEGYSVSREKKERFSLILESASTNQTSMYLCASSPRQQETQYFGPGTRLLVL.

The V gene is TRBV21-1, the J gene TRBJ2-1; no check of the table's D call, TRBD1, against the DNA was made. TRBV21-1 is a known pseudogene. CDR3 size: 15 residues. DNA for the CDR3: TGTGCCAGCAGCAAAGGGGCAGGGGGCTACAATGAGCAGTTCTTC. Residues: CASSKGAGGYNEQFF.

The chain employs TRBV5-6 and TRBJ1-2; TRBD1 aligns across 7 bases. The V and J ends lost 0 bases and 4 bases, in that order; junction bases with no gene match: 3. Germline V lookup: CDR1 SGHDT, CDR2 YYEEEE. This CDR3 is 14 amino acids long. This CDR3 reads CASSLAGQAYGYTF. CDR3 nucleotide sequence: TGTGCCAGCAGCTTGGCAGGACAGGCCTATGGCTACACCTTC.

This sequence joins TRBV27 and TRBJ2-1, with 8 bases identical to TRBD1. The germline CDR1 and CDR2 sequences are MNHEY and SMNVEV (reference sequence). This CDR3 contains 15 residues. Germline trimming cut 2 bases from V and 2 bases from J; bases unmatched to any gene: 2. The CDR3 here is CASSLQGAPYNEQFF. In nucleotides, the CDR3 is TGTGCCAGCAGTTTACAGGGGGCACCCTACAATGAGCAGTTCTTC.

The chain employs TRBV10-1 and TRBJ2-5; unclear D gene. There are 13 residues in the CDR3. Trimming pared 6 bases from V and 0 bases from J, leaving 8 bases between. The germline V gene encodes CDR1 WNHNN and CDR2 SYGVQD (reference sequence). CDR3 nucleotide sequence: TGCGCCAGCAGCAACGGGTACCAAGAGACCCAGTACTTC. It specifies CASSNGYQETQYF.

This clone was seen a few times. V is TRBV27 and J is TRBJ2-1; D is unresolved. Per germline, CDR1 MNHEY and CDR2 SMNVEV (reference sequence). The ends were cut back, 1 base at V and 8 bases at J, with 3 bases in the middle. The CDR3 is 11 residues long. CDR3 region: CASSLLDEQFF. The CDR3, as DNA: TGTGCCAGCAGTTTATTAGATGAGCAGTTCTTC.

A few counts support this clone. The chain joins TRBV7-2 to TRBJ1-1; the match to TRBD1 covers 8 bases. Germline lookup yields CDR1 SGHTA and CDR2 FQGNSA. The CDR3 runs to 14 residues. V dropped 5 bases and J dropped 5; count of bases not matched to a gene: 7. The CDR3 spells CASSPRQGRTEAFF. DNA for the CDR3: TGTGCCAGCAGCCCCAGACAGGGGCGAACTGAAGCTTTCTTT.

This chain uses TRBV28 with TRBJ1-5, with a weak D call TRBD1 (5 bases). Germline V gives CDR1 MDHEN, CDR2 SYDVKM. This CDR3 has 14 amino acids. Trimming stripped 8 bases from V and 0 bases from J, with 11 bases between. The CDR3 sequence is CASRQTNSNQPQHF. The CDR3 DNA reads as TGTGCCAGCCGACAGACGAATAGCAATCAGCCCCAGCATTTT.

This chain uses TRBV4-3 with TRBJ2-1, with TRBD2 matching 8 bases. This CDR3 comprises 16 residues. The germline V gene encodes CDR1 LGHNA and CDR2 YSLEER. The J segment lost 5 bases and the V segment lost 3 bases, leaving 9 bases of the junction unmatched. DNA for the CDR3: TGCGCCAGCAGCCACCTAATAGCGGGGAACGACAATGAGCAGTTCTTC. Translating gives CASSHLIAGNDNEQFF.

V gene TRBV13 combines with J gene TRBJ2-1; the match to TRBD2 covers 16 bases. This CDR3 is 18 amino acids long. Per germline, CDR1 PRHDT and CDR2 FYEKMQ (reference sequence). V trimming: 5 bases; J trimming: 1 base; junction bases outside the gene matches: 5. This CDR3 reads CASSKGLAGGPSYNEQFF. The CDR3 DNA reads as TGTGCCAGCAGCAAGGGACTAGCGGGAGGGCCGTCCTACAATGAGCAGTTCTTC.

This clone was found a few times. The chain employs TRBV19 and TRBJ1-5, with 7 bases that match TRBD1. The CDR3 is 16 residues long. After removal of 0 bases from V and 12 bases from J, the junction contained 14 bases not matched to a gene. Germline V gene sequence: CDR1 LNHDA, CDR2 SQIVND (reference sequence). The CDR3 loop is CASSIDHGQAEGLQHF. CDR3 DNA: TGTGCCAGTAGTATAGATCACGGACAGGCTGAGGGCCTCCAGCATTTT.

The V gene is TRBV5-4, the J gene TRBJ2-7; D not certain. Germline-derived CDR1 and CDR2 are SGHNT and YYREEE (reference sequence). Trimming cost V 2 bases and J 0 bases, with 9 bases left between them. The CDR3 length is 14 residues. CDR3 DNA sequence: TGTGCCAGCAGCTTCTGGCCCAGCTCCTACGAGCAGTACTTC. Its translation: CASSFWPSSYEQYF.

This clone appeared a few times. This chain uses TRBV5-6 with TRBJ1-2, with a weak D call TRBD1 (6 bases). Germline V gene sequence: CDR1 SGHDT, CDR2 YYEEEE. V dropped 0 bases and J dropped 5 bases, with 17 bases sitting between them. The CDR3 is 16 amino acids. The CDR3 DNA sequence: TGTGCCAGCAGCTTGGCCGACAGGAGCATCGGTTATGGCTACACCTTC. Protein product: CASSLADRSIGYGYTF.

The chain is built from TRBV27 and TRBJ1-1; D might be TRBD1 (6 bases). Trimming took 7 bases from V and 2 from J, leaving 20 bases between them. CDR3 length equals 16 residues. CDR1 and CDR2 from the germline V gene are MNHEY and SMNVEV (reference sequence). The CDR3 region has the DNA TGTGCCAGCACCTCTCATCAGGGGACCCGAAACACTGAAGCTTTCTTT. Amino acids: CASTSHQGTRNTEAFF.